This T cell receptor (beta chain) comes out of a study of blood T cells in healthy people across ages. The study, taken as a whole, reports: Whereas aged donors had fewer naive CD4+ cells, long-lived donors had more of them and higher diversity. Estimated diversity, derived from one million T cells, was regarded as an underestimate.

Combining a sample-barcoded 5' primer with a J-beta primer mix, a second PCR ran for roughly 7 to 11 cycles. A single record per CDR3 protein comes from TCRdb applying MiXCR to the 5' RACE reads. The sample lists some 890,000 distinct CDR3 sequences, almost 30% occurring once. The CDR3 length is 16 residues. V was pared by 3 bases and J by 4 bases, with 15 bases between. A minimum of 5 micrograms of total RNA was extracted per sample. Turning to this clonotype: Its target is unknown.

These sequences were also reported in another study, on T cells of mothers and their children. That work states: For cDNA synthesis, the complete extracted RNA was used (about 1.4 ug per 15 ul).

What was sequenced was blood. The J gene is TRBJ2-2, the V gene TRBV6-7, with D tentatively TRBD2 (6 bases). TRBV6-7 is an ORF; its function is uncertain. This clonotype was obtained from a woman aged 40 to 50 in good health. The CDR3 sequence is CASSYLNGTSTGELFF. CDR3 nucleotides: TGTGCCAGCAGTTATTTGAACGGGACTTCCACCGGGGAGCTGTTTTTT.